The 20 T cell receptor beta chains below all came from one sample that was sequenced in a study of blood T cell repertoires in COVID-19. Produced via immunoSEQ multiplex PCR; TCRdb's table is partial and in-frame only. The profile shows about 350,000 clones, roughly nine tenths of them singletons. Sample: peripheral blood. The receptors were gathered from a woman aged 60-75 years with COVID-19, enrolled during active disease.

The rearrangement links TRBV9 to TRBJ2-3; 9 bases match TRBD2. J gave up 3 bases and V 7 bases, and 9 bases lay outside the gene matches. The germline gives CDR1 SGDLS, CDR2 YYNGEE. This CDR3 has 15 residues. CDR3 coding DNA: TGTGCCAGCTCCGCCGGGACTAGCCGAACAGATACGCAGTATTTT. This gives the protein CASSAGTSRTDTQYF.

V and J are TRBV29-1 and TRBJ2-5; D is perhaps TRBD1 (6 bases). Per the germline V gene, CDR1 is SQVTM and CDR2 is ANQGSEA. Deletions cut 4 bases from V and 2 bases from J, with 11 bases between. The CDR3 contains 13 residues. The CDR3 loop reads CSVGKGQQETQYF. CDR3 DNA sequence: TGCAGCGTTGGTAAGGGACAACAAGAGACCCAGTACTTC.

The V gene is TRBV11-2, the J gene TRBJ2-7, with 10 bases fitting TRBD2. In germline, CDR1 is SGHAT, CDR2 FQNNGV. With V trimmed by 1 base and J by 3 bases, 12 bases remained unmatched. This CDR3 has 18 residues. The CDR3 nucleotides read TGTGCCAGCAGCTTAGTTCTAGCGGGGGCTGCTCAGATCTACGAGCAGTACTTC. This gives the protein CASSLVLAGAAQIYEQYF.

The table lists this clone with a few counts. This chain connects TRBV7-2 to TRBJ2-1, with TRBD1 matching over 8 bases. V shed 4 bases and J 5 bases; nucleotides not matched to a gene: 1. Germline V gene data show CDR1 as SGHTA and CDR2 as FQGNSA. The CDR3 covers 13 residues. CDR3 sequence (DNA): TGTGCCAGCAGCTGGGACAGGAACAATGAGCAGTTCTTC. Protein product: CASSWDRNNEQFF.

The genes are TRBV4-2 and TRBJ2-1, with 13 bases identical to TRBD2. CDR1 and CDR2 from the germline V gene are LGHNA and YNFKEQ. There are 18 residues in the CDR3. The trim removed 6 bases at V and 0 bases at J, leaving 8 bases unmatched. The CDR3 sequence is CASRPVTSGGASYNEQFF. CDR3 bases: TGTGCCAGCAGACCCGTAACTAGCGGGGGGGCCTCCTACAATGAGCAGTTCTTC.

This chain links TRBV5-6 with TRBJ1-5; D is uncertain. Germline CDR1 is SGHDT and CDR2 is YYEEEE. The germline V and J ends were trimmed by 5 bases and 6 bases, with 15 bases remaining between them. This CDR3 is 14 amino acids long. For the CDR3, the DNA is TGTGCCAGCAGTCTGAGGCAGCCGGGTCAGCCCCAGCATTTT. Residues: CASSLRQPGQPQHF.

DNA for the CDR3: TGTGCCAGCTCACGTTTCTCAGGGGGATCTGATGAAAAACTGTTTTTT. Its protein product is CASSRFSGGSDEKLFF. The chain combines TRBV18 with TRBJ1-4; 7 bases are a match to TRBD1. The CDR3 spans 16 residues. J was trimmed by 6 bases and V by 4 bases; bases with no gene match: 11. The germline gives CDR1 KGHSH, CDR2 LQKENI. Based on the CDR3 plus reference TRBV18 and TRBJ1-4, the full variable domain is NAGVMQNPRHLVRRRGQEARLRCSPMKGHSHVYWYRQLPEEGLKFMVYLQKENIIDESGMPKERFSAEFPKEGPSILRIQQVVRGDSAAYFCASSRFSGGSDEKLFFGSGTQLSVL.

The chain uses TRBV2 and TRBJ2-1; TRBD2 is a possible D gene (6 bases). Germline CDR1 SNHLY, CDR2 FYNNEI. CDR3 length: 16 residues. The V end lost 2 bases, the J end lost 3 bases, and 14 bases lay between the germline ends. CDR3 protein: CASSEMSGLNYNEQFF. The CDR3, as DNA: TGTGCCAGCAGTGAAATGTCGGGACTCAACTACAATGAGCAGTTCTTC. Complete variable domain (other parts from reference TRBV2 and TRBJ2-1): EPEVTQTPSHQVTQMGQEVILRCVPISNHLYFYWYRQILGQKVEFLVSFYNNEISEKSEIFDDQFSVERPDGSNFTLKIRSTKLEDSAMYFCASSEMSGLNYNEQFFGPGTRLTVL.

This clone was seen only a few times. CDR3 sequence reads: CASSQDERRGEAFF. The CDR3 nucleotides are TGCGCCAGCAGCCAAGATGAGCGGCGGGGGGAAGCTTTCTTT. The chain recombines TRBV4-1 with TRBJ1-1; tentative D call: TRBD1 (5 bases). V shed 0 bases and J shed 8 bases, with 13 bases lying between them. The CDR3 spans 14 residues. Germline CDR1 MGHRA, CDR2 YSYEKL.

As for this clone: A junction end diverges from the germline sequence, so it may reflect a read error. This chain joins TRBV7-8 and TRBJ2-3, with 10 bases matching TRBD2. This CDR3 is built from 17 residues. Germline CDR1 is SGHVS and CDR2 is FQNEAQ. The CDR3 DNA follows: TGTGCCAACAGCTTCGATCTAGCGGGGGACCAGACAGATACGCAGTATTTT. This codes for CANSFDLAGDQTDTQYF.

V and J are TRBV3-1 (or the pseudogene TRBV3-2) and TRBJ1-1; possibly TRBD1 for D (6 bases). Trimming shortened V by 0 bases and J by 6 bases, and 11 bases separated the two germline ends. The CDR3 loop spans 14 amino acids. Germline CDR1 reads LGHDT; CDR2 reads YNNKEL (reference sequence). The CDR3 loop reads CASSQEGRTAEAFF. The CDR3 nucleotides read TGTGCCAGCAGCCAAGAAGGCCGGACAGCTGAAGCTTTCTTT.

The rearrangement uses TRBV19 and TRBJ2-5; 11 bases fit TRBD1. Germline V CDR1 and CDR2: LNHDA, SQIVND (reference sequence). V shed 8 bases and J 1 base; nucleotides not matched to a gene: 6. The CDR3 runs 15 residues. The CDR3 DNA sequence: TGTGCCAGTCGGGACAGGGGGGGAGGCCAAGAGACCCAGTACTTC. It codes for CASRDRGGGQETQYF.

In its sample, this clone was seen once. The gene calls are TRBV19 and TRBJ2-1; 7 nucleotides line up with TRBD1. V gave up 3 bases and J gave up 5 bases; unmatched junction bases: 4. Per germline, CDR1 LNHDA and CDR2 SQIVND (reference sequence). This CDR3 is built from 14 residues. As DNA, the CDR3 is TGTGCCAGTAGTATCAAGACAGGGAACAATGAGCAGTTCTTC. Translation gives CASSIKTGNNEQFF.

The CDR3 is CASSWQNEAFF. CDR3 sequence (DNA): TGTGCCAGCAGTTGGCAGAATGAAGCTTTCTTT. The rearrangement links TRBV6-6 to TRBJ1-1; the D is unclear. CDR3 size: 11 residues. Germline assignment: CDR1 MNHNY and CDR2 SVGAGI (reference sequence). Trimming stripped 4 bases from V and 7 bases from J, with 7 bases between.

The V and J genes are TRBV5-1 and TRBJ2-5, with a weak D call TRBD2 (7 bases). This CDR3 comprises 15 residues. The germline V and J ends were trimmed by 0 bases and 5 bases, with 14 bases remaining between them. Germline V gene sequence: CDR1 SGHRS, CDR2 YFSETQ. The CDR3 spells CASSLEGGGRETQYF. CDR3 sequence (DNA): TGCGCCAGCAGCTTGGAAGGCGGGGGCCGGGAGACCCAGTACTTC.

The chain carries TRBV6-5 and TRBJ2-7; TRBD1 matches at 10 bases. CDR1 MNHEY and CDR2 SVGAGI come from the germline V gene. The CDR3 runs 15 residues. V was pared by 4 bases and J by 1 base, with 4 bases of the junction left unmatched. The chain's CDR3 is CASSLPGQGSYEQYF. DNA for the CDR3: TGTGCCAGCAGTTTACCGGGACAGGGGTCCTACGAGCAGTACTTC.

This chain joins TRBV5-6 and TRBJ2-1; TRBD2 matches at 7 bases. CDR1 is SGHDT and CDR2 is YYEEEE in the germline V gene. V trimming: 0 bases; J trimming: 5 bases; junction bases outside the gene matches: 2. The CDR3 loop spans 14 amino acids. This chain's CDR3 is CASSLDGGDNEQFF. CDR3 coding DNA: TGTGCCAGCAGCTTGGATGGGGGGGACAATGAGCAGTTCTTC.

The chain is built from TRBV6-2 or TRBV6-3 and TRBJ2-5; D remains unclear. From germline, CDR1 is MNHEY and CDR2 SVGEGT. The CDR3 loop spans 12 amino acids. V was shortened by 8 bases and J by 6 bases, with 13 bases between the two germline ends. CDR3 region: CASRQLGKTQYF. CDR3 in DNA: TGTGCCAGCCGCCAGCTAGGAAAGACCCAGTACTTC.

This clone has a handful of counts. The CDR3 region has the DNA TGCAGCACTAGACACGGCGAGGAGCAGTACTTC. Translation: CSTRHGEEQYF. This chain uses TRBV29-1 with TRBJ2-7, with D possibly being TRBD2 (5 bases). V lost 8 bases to trimming and J lost 7 bases, with 15 bases between them. This CDR3 is 11 amino acids long. Germline-derived CDR1 and CDR2 are SQVTM and ANQGSEA.

The chain carries TRBV9 and TRBJ2-2; 7 bases are shared with TRBD1. The CDR3 has 17 amino acids. The V and J ends lost 0 bases and 5 bases, in that order; junction bases with no gene match: 10. In germline, CDR1 is SGDLS, CDR2 YYNGEE. CDR3 residues: CASSVAMRQGYTGELFF. The CDR3 nucleotides read TGTGCCAGCAGCGTAGCGATGAGACAGGGTTATACCGGGGAGCTGTTTTTT.